This T cell receptor beta chain emerged from a study of T cells after yellow fever vaccination. TCRdb analysed the 5' RACE reads with MiXCR anew, one entry per CDR3 protein. This sample yields about 320,000 distinct CDR3 sequences, of which under 15% are seen a single time; more than 3% belongs to the top ten. This clonotype was picked up a small number of times. Germline CDR1 LNHDA, CDR2 SQIVND (reference sequence). CDR3 length equals 15 residues. The V and J ends lost 3 bases and 7 bases respectively, with 16 bases between them. The sequencing used CD4+ T cells sorted from PBMCs, collected 15 days after the yellow fever booster vaccination. This receptor was identified in a man in his late teens or twenties who received the YFV17D yellow fever vaccine. The V gene is TRBV19, the J gene TRBJ2-1; D unresolved. The CDR3 DNA reads TGTGCCAGTAGTATTTTGGTGGGAATTCTGAATGAGCAGTTCTTC. As protein: CASSILVGILNEQFF. Supplemented by reference TRBV19 and TRBJ2-1, the full variable domain reads DGGITQSPKYLFRKEGQNVTLSCEQNLNHDAMYWYRQDPGQGLRLIYYSQIVNDFQKGDIAEGYSVSREKKESFPLTVTSAQKNPTAFYLCASSILVGILNEQFFGPGTRLTVL.